The source of this TCR beta chain is a study of blood T cell repertoires in COVID-19 (dated by TCRdb to 2020 to 2021). With respect to the entire study: The collaborator samples originated in the United States, Italy and Spain and spanned the acute and convalescent phases of COVID-19. Where available, HLA class I and class II types were taken from metadata supplied by the sample provider and were not determined by assay-based typing. Deeply sampled blood TCRbeta repertoires from subjects exposed to, actively infected with, or recovered from COVID-19 were included in the dataset. Samples came from the ongoing ImmuneRACE study (first 160 participants) plus 1,254 subjects from 6 global collaborators. Sample metadata almost always included a de-identified subject ID, COVID-19 status, age in years and sex. The repertoires were made available in a free public database intended to serve as a resource for research on the immune response to SARS-CoV-2. The material from the prospective study consisted of cDNA or gDNA derived from T cells, B-cell-depleted T cells, or PBMCs.

The collaborating institutions used their own protocols to collect whole blood in K2EDTA tubes. Collaborator samples were shipped for TCRbeta analysis as frozen whole blood, isolated PBMCs, or DNA extracted from either sample type. The immunoSEQ Assay, a bias-controlled multiplex PCR, was used to amplify TCRbeta CDR3 regions from genomic DNA. Per the original workflow: Within the assay, amplification of reference gene primers was used to estimate how many nucleated cells each sample contained. Sequence reads were collapsed and filtered to measure the absolute abundance of every unique TCRbeta CDR3 rearrangement. For each sample, productive Simpson clonality was calculated as the square root of Simpson's diversity index across productive rearrangements. TCRdb took this table from immuneACCESS and kept in-frame rearrangements with V and J called. Such tables lack part of the clones; where checked against another copy, unresolved V genes explain under half of the gap, and the rest is unexplained. V, J and clone size reflect that table, while D and trimming were determined from the DNA. The sample profile shows 68,000 or so clones; 79% of them were found once. The ten top clones hold about 31% of the sample.

About this clone itself: The antigen it binds to is not known. No quality values exist for individual bases; no much larger clone is one base distant.

General findings and caveats noted by the study authors: The amount of clinical and demographic metadata varied by source and participant and was provided uncurated.

The junction carries 13 bases between V and J, which are trimmed by 0 bases and 4 bases respectively. CDR1 and CDR2 are read off the germline V gene as SGDLS and YYNGEE. From cysteine to phenylalanine, the CDR3 is 16 amino acids long. Here the CDR3 DNA is all that survives: 48 bases in frame from base 1. What was sequenced was peripheral blood. The TCR was taken from a human donor in a cohort sampled during active COVID-19. Here the chain combines TRBV9 and TRBJ1-4, with a tentative D gene TRBD1 over 5 matching bases. The DNA sequence reads TGTGCCAGCAGCGTAGGGCCCGACAGATATAATGAAAAACTGTTTTTT. This codes for CASSVGPDRYNEKLFF.